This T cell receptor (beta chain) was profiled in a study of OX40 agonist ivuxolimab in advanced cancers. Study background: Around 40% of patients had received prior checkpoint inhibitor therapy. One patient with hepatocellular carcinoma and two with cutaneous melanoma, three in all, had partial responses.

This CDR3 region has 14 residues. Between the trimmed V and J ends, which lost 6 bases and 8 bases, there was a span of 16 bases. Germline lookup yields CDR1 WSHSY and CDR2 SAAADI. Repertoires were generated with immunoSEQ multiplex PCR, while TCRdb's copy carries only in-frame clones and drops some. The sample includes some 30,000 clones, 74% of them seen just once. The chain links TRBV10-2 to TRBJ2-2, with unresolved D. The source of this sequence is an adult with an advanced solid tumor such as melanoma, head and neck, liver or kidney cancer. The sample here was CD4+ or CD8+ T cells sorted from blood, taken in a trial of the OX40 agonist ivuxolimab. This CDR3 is CASRGDNFPGELFF. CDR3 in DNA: TGCGCCAGCAGAGGAGATAATTTTCCTGGGGAGCTGTTTTTT.